The 19 T cell receptor beta chains below were found in one sample sequenced in a study of shared T cell receptors in the human thymus. Assay used: immunoSEQ multiplex PCR; TCRdb lists only in-frame clones, some missing. The table lists approximately 730,000 clones, approximately 83% of them singletons, with roughly 0.01% in the top ten. These data were likewise used in another study, on human thymus T cells.

The source material was thymocytes. These receptors were collected from a girl under three years old with a congenital heart defect.

This clone has just a few counts. The chain couples TRBV28 to TRBJ1-1; tentatively, D is TRBD1 (6 bases). This CDR3 has 15 residues. Germline CDR1 reads MDHEN; CDR2 reads SYDVKM. Trimming left V 6 bases short and J 8 bases short, with 22 bases between. The CDR3 loop is CASSHEIYTGTEAFF. The CDR3 nucleotides are TGTGCCAGCAGCCACGAAATTTACACAGGGACCGAAGCTTTCTTT. The full variable domain, in which reference TRBV28 and TRBJ1-1 provide the parts outside the CDR3, is DVKVTQSSRYLVKRTGEKVFLECVQDMDHENMFWYRQDPGLGLRLIYFSYDVKMKEKGDIPEGYSVSREKKERFSLILESASTNQTSMYLCASSHEIYTGTEAFFGQGTRLTVV.

The chain employs TRBV25-1 and TRBJ1-2; 10 bases are a match to TRBD1. Germline V gene lookup returns CDR1 MGHDK and CDR2 SYGVNS. This CDR3 region has 15 residues. Trimming cost V 6 bases and J 1 base; bases outside gene matches: 5. The CDR3 DNA is TGTGCCAGCAGAGAGACAGGGGGCCGTAACTATGGCTACACCTTC. The encoded protein is CASRETGGRNYGYTF.

The V call is TRBV5-1, the J call TRBJ2-3; 8 bases fit TRBD2. The germline gives CDR1 SGHRS, CDR2 YFSETQ. V shed 0 bases and J 0 bases; nucleotides not matched to a gene: 12. This CDR3 contains 19 residues. CDR3 in DNA: TGCGCCAGCAGCTTGGAGAGCGGGGGCATCCATCCTAGCACAGATACGCAGTATTTT. This sequence encodes CASSLESGGIHPSTDTQYF.

Concerning this clone: Other DNA sequences in this sample translate to the same CDR3. V and J are TRBV30 and TRBJ1-6; tentative D call: TRBD1 (6 bases). Per the germline V gene, CDR1 is GTSNPN and CDR2 is SVGIG (reference sequence). This CDR3 has 18 amino acids. V lost 2 bases to trimming and J lost 6 bases, with 23 bases between them. Here the CDR3 reads CAWSLGTFHRTVNSPLHF. CDR3 sequence (DNA): TGTGCCTGGAGTCTTGGGACGTTTCACAGGACAGTTAATTCACCCCTCCACTTT.

The genes are TRBV11-2 and TRBJ2-2; TRBD1 agrees at 10 bases. Germline V lookup: CDR1 SGHAT, CDR2 FQNNGV. With 0 bases clipped from V and 5 bases from J, the junction kept 6 bases outside the gene matches. The CDR3 is 17 residues long. In DNA, the CDR3 is TGTGCCAGCAGCTTAGACTTGGGACAGGGGTTTACCGGGGAGCTGTTTTTT. Protein: CASSLDLGQGFTGELFF. Filled out from reference TRBV11-2 and TRBJ2-2, the complete variable domain reads EAGVAQSPRYKIIEKRQSVAFWCNPISGHATLYWYQQILGQGPKLLIQFQNNGVVDDSQLPKDRFSAERLKGVDSTLKIQPAKLEDSAVYLCASSLDLGQGFTGELFFGEGSRLTVL.

In this sample, this clone turned up a few times. This chain joins TRBV6-5 and TRBJ1-2; tentatively, D is TRBD1 (5 bases). The CDR3 runs 15 residues. With 6 bases removed from V and 1 base from J, the gap between germline ends came to 15 bases. Germline-derived CDR1 and CDR2 are MNHEY and SVGAGI. The CDR3 sequence: CASRSGGVGNYGYTF. The CDR3, as DNA: TGTGCCAGCAGGTCGGGGGGAGTGGGTAACTATGGCTACACCTTC.

This chain connects TRBV5-1 to TRBJ2-1; TRBD2 matches 12 bases. The CDR3 has 17 residues. With V trimmed by 4 bases and J by 5 bases, 10 bases remained unmatched. The germline V gene encodes CDR1 SGHRS and CDR2 YFSETQ. The CDR3 sequence: CASSQPRTSGIHNEQFF. The CDR3 nucleotides read TGCGCCAGCAGCCAACCGCGGACTAGCGGGATCCACAATGAGCAGTTCTTC.

The rearrangement uses TRBV4-1 and TRBJ2-7; 9 positions agree with TRBD1. Trimming removed 4 bases from V and 4 bases from J; junction bases left unmatched: 8. CDR3 size: 15 residues. Germline CDR1 and CDR2: MGHRA and YSYEKL. CDR3 in amino acids: CASSPPGTGRYEQYF. The CDR3 region has the DNA TGCGCCAGCAGCCCCCCAGGGACAGGGAGGTACGAGCAGTACTTC.

V and J are TRBV13 and TRBJ1-6; 8 bases align to TRBD1. Germline V gene lookup returns CDR1 PRHDT and CDR2 FYEKMQ (reference sequence). V shed 4 bases, J shed 8 bases, and the junction held 7 bases outside the gene matches. This CDR3 spans 15 amino acids. Here the CDR3 DNA reads TGTGCCAGCAGCTCGGGACAGGCGGATTATTCACCCCTCCACTTT. This sequence encodes CASSSGQADYSPLHF.

V is TRBV27 and J is TRBJ2-3; 13 bases fit TRBD2. This CDR3 is 16 amino acids long. Trimming cost V 2 bases and J 7 bases; bases outside gene matches: 6. The V gene's germline CDR1 is MNHEY and CDR2 SMNVEV (reference sequence). The DNA for the CDR3 is TGTGCCAGCAGTTTACCACTAGCGGGGGGGCCGCATACGCAGTATTTT. This translates into CASSLPLAGGPHTQYF.

This clone came up once. The gene calls are TRBV30 and TRBJ1-2; D is unresolved. CDR1 GTSNPN and CDR2 SVGIG come from the germline V gene (reference sequence). V lost 0 bases, J lost 0 bases, and 23 bases lay in between. The CDR3 contains 19 residues. CDR3 region: CAWSVALGNRPGTNYGYTF. DNA for the CDR3: TGTGCCTGGAGTGTAGCTCTTGGTAATCGGCCGGGTACTAACTATGGCTACACCTTC.

The chain carries TRBV6-1 and TRBJ1-4, with a tentative D call TRBD1 (5 bases). The germline V and J ends were trimmed by 7 bases and 12 bases, with 24 bases remaining between them. Looked up from germline, CDR1 is MNHNS and CDR2 is SASEGT. The CDR3 loop spans 15 amino acids. CDR3 protein: CASTRTDLGVDELFF. The CDR3, as DNA: TGTGCCAGCACACGGACGGACCTAGGGGTCGACGAACTGTTTTTT.

The rearrangement links TRBV6-1 to TRBJ2-7; 9 nucleotides agree with TRBD1. The CDR3 has 12 residues. The germline V gene has CDR1 MNHNS and CDR2 SASEGT. Losses at the gene ends were 9 bases for V and 11 bases for J; bases not matched to a gene: 11. The CDR3 DNA reads TGTGCCAGTAACCTTGGGACAGGGCAGGAGTACTTC. Translation gives CASNLGTGQEYF.

The chain is built from TRBV11-2 and TRBJ2-7; the match to TRBD2 covers 7 bases. Germline CDR1 and CDR2: SGHAT and FQNNGV. V gave up 3 bases and J gave up 2 bases; unmatched junction bases: 4. The CDR3 runs to 14 residues. CDR3 bases: TGTGCCAGCAGCTTCGGCGGGAGAACCTACGAGCAGTACTTC. Its protein is CASSFGGRTYEQYF.

The gene calls are TRBV28 and TRBJ2-1, with 10 bases lining up with TRBD2. CDR1 and CDR2 (germline): MDHEN, SYDVKM. This CDR3 comprises 19 residues. V was clipped by 4 bases and J by 7 bases; unmatched bases: 19. The CDR3 region is CASSSPRGVTSGVGNEQFF. In DNA, the CDR3 is TGTGCCAGCAGTTCTCCGAGGGGGGTCACTAGCGGGGTTGGGAATGAGCAGTTCTTC.

The chain uses TRBV6-6 and TRBJ1-1, with a weak D call TRBD1 (5 bases). The germline gives CDR1 MNHNY, CDR2 SVGAGI (reference sequence). V lost 6 bases and J lost 3, with 14 bases in between. The CDR3 consists of 14 residues. The CDR3 is CASSLGQPYTEAFF. CDR3 DNA: TGTGCCAGCAGCTTGGGGCAGCCCTACACTGAAGCTTTCTTT.

The chain is built from TRBV25-1 and TRBJ2-5, with TRBD1 matching over 7 bases. CDR1 is MGHDK and CDR2 is SYGVNS in the germline V gene. Trimming at V came to 8 bases and at J to 4 bases, leaving 13 bases not matched to a gene. This CDR3 contains 15 residues. CDR3 in amino acids: CASHGQVLSPETQYF. The CDR3 bases are TGTGCCAGCCACGGACAGGTTTTGAGTCCAGAGACCCAGTACTTC.

In the case of this clone: The junction shows a germline mismatch at one end, possibly a read error. The V gene is TRBV28, the J gene TRBJ1-2, with 7 bases fitting TRBD1. Germline CDR1 is MDHEN and CDR2 is SYDVKM. The length of the CDR3 is 9 residues. The CDR3 loop is CASGWTGPF. CDR3 sequence (DNA): TGTGCCAGCGGGTGGACAGGCCCCTTC.

The chain carries TRBV7-9 and TRBJ1-2; maybe TRBD1 (6 bases). This CDR3 has 18 amino acids. Trimming took 5 bases from V and 0 from J, leaving 22 bases between them. Germline V gene lookup returns CDR1 SEHNR and CDR2 FQNEAQ (reference sequence). The CDR3 loop is CASSPFYLPTGANYGYTF. The CDR3 bases are TGTGCCAGCAGCCCCTTTTACCTGCCGACAGGAGCTAACTATGGCTACACCTTC.